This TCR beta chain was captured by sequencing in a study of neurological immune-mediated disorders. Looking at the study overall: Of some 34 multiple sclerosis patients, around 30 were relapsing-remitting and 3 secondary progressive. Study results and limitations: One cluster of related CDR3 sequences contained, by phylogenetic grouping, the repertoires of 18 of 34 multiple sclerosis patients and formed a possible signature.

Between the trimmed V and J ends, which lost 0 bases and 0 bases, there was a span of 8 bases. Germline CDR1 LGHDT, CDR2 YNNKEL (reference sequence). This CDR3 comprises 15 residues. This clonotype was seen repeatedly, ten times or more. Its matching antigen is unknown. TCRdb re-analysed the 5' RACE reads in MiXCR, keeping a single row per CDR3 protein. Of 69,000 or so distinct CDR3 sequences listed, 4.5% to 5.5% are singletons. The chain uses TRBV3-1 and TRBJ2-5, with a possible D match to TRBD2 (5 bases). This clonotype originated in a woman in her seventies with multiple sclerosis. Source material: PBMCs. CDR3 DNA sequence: TGTGCCAGCAGCCAAGAGGGAGCGGACCAAGAGACCCAGTACTTC. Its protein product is CASSQEGADQETQYF.